The 6 T cell receptor beta chains below were found in one sample sequenced in a study of molecular identifiers for immune sequencing clone quantification. TCRdb reprocessed the PCR reads with MiXCR, giving one entry per CDR3 protein. The data contain about 510,000 distinct CDR3 sequences, over 20% of them seen just once; the ten biggest clones take up 0.7% to 0.95%. The sample consisted of naive CD8+ T cells from blood, with Jurkat cell RNA spiked in. Subset noted: FACS-sorted CD8+CD4-CCR7+CD45RA+ naive T cells. The receptors derive from a human donor in good health. Some libraries in this study had Jurkat cell RNA spiked in.

The CDR3 DNA reads as TGCAGTGCCAGTCGAGGGAGACCCTACGAGCAGTACTTC. Translating it yields CSASRGRPYEQYF. This chain links TRBV20-1 with TRBJ2-7; D might be TRBD2 (5 bases). Germline CDR1 reads DFQATT; CDR2 reads SNEGSKA (reference sequence). This CDR3 is built from 13 residues. The ends were cut back, 6 bases at V and 2 bases at J, with 14 bases in the middle.

This clonotype was seen only a few times. This chain links TRBV6-6 with TRBJ2-5, with 11 bases identical to TRBD1. CDR3 length equals 16 residues. The J segment lost 1 base and the V segment lost 2 bases, leaving 3 bases of the junction unmatched. Germline V CDR1 and CDR2: MNHNY, SVGAGI (reference sequence). The CDR3 DNA reads as TGTGCCAGCAGTTACGGACAGGGGGCGCCCCAAGAGACCCAGTACTTC. This sequence encodes CASSYGQGAPQETQYF.

In this sample, this clonotype turned up a few times. The CDR3 bases are TGTGCCACCAGTGGGGTAAGCTCCTACAATGAGCAGTTCTTC. This sequence encodes CATSGVSSYNEQFF. This rearrangement joins TRBV24-1 to TRBJ2-1; D remains unclear. This CDR3 contains 14 residues. Trimming took 5 bases from V and 0 from J, leaving 7 bases between them. CDR1 is KGHDR and CDR2 is SFDVKD in the germline V gene.

This chain joins TRBV9 and TRBJ1-1; D gene unclear. This CDR3 is 14 amino acids long. CDR1 and CDR2 (germline): SGDLS, YYNGEE. V was pared by 0 bases and J by 5 bases, with 11 bases between. The CDR3 reads CASSVGGEVTEAFF. The DNA for the CDR3 is TGTGCCAGCAGCGTAGGGGGTGAAGTGACTGAAGCTTTCTTT. The full variable domain, its missing parts supplied by reference TRBV9 and TRBJ1-1, is DSGVTQTPKHLITATGQRVTLRCSPRSGDLSVYWYQQSLDQGLQFLIQYYNGEERAKGNILERFSAQQFPDLHSELNLSSLELGDSALYFCASSVGGEVTEAFFGQGTRLTVV.

The chain combines TRBV10-2 with TRBJ1-3; D may be TRBD1 (5 bases). The V end was cut by 3 bases, the J end by 0 bases, with 12 bases between. The V gene's germline CDR1 is WSHSY and CDR2 SAAADI. The CDR3 is made up of 16 amino acids. DNA for the CDR3: TGCGCCAGCAGTGATGGGACGGAAAGCTCTGGAAACACCATATATTTT. Protein: CASSDGTESSGNTIYF.

This clonotype was observed many times. The chain has TRBV13 and TRBJ2-7; the match to TRBD1 covers 7 bases. With 5 bases clipped from V and 2 bases from J, the junction kept 12 bases outside the gene matches. The CDR3 contains 16 residues. CDR1 and CDR2 from the germline V gene are PRHDT and FYEKMQ (reference sequence). CDR3 amino acids: CASSATRDRRTYEQYF. In DNA form, the CDR3 reads TGTGCCAGCAGCGCCACCCGGGACAGAAGAACCTACGAGCAGTACTTC.